The entry below describes one TCR beta chain. This clone has only one observation. The antigen it recognizes is unknown. No clone much larger than this one lies a single base away; base qualities are absent. This entry is derived from a study of blood T cell repertoires in COVID-19 (dated by TCRdb to 2019 to 2021). About the investigation overall: The collaborator samples originated in the United States, Italy and Spain and spanned the acute and convalescent phases of COVID-19. The prospective study material was composed of cDNA or gDNA derived from T cells, B-cell-depleted T cells, or PBMCs. The dataset comprised deeply sampled blood TCRbeta repertoires from subjects exposed to, actively infected with, or recovered from COVID-19. The repertoires were released in a freely available public database intended as a resource for research on the immune response to SARS-CoV-2. The samples were drawn from the first 160 participants of the ongoing ImmuneRACE study and from about 1,200 subjects provided by 6 global collaborators. Sample metadata almost always included a de-identified subject ID, COVID-19 status, age in years and sex. HLA class I and class II types, where available, came from metadata supplied by the sample provider rather than from assay-based typing.

Whole blood was collected in K2EDTA tubes by collaborating institutions according to the institutions' own protocols. For TCRbeta analysis, collaborators shipped samples in one of three forms: frozen whole blood, isolated PBMCs, or DNA extracted from either of those sample types. TCRbeta CDR3 regions were amplified from genomic DNA by means of the immunoSEQ Assay, a bias-controlled multiplex PCR. The study's own analysis went as follows. The number of nucleated cells in each sample was estimated from the amplification of reference gene primers within the assay. Sequence reads were collapsed and filtered to measure the absolute abundance of every unique TCRbeta CDR3 rearrangement. Productive Simpson clonality was computed per sample as the square root of Simpson's diversity index over productive rearrangements. TCRdb holds this immuneACCESS table with in-frame rearrangements only. Some clones are missing; in checked studies, unresolved V genes explain under half, and the rest has no known cause. V, J and clone size were drawn from that table, and D and trimming were deduced from the DNA. Present in this sample are around 220,000 clones, more than 80% of which were seen just once. Roughly a tenth of the sample is taken by the ten largest.

The CDR3 numbers 14 residues from cysteine through phenylalanine. Of the read, only the CDR3 DNA is kept; its 42 bases are in frame from base 1. For this chain, trimming is 0 bases at the V end and 2 bases at the J end, and the number of junction bases without a gene match is 1. Per the germline V gene, MNHEY is the CDR1 and SVGAGI is the CDR2. Broad study findings and their caveats: The amount of clinical and demographic metadata varied by source and participant and was provided uncurated.

The TCR was taken from a woman older than 75 with acute or convalescent COVID-19. Here the chain combines TRBV6-5 and TRBJ2-7, and 7 bases in between align with TRBD1. Sequenced input: peripheral blood. The CDR3 has the sequence CASSYSGTAYEQYF. DNA sequence: TGTGCCAGCAGTTACTCCGGGACAGCCTACGAGCAGTACTTC.